This T cell receptor beta chain was captured in a study of shared clonotypes between healthy human individuals. V was cut by 5 bases and J by 10 bases, with 14 bases left in between. Looked up from germline, CDR1 is MNHNS and CDR2 is SASEGT. The CDR3 is made up of 12 amino acids. The repertoire was sequenced with immunoSEQ multiplex PCR; TCRdb's copy has only in-frame clones and lacks some. This repertoire shows about 2.3 million clones, 80% to 95% found once; its top ten account for approximately 0.39%. The TCR sequence derives from a young man in good health. Some clones in this sample may be carry-over from other donors' samples. What was sequenced was naive CD4+ T cells from PBMCs. The subset: CD45RA+ positively selected. V gene TRBV6-1 combines with J gene TRBJ1-2; D is unresolved. Here the CDR3 DNA reads TGTGCCAGCAGTCCCCGGAGGCAGGACTACACCTTC. This gives the protein CASSPRRQDYTF.